The clone carrying this T cell receptor beta chain has just a few counts. Its antigen is unidentified. TCR beta CDR3 regions were amplified from RNA. The HTBI primer set served for first-round RT-PCR of the TCR CDR3. TCRdb used MiXCR to reprocess the multiplex PCR reads, holding one entry per CDR3 protein. Of under 350,000 distinct CDR3 sequences listed, about 18% were seen once; the top ten hold approximately 54%. These data come from a study of T cells in Graves' hyperthyroidism and ophthalmopathy. V gave up 5 bases and J gave up 4 bases, with 15 bases separating them. The V gene's germline CDR1 is DFQATT and CDR2 SNEGSKA (reference sequence). The CDR3 runs 13 residues. General study points: Median prediction lead before ophthalmopathy onset was about 6.5 months with the model. Patients with ophthalmopathy were separated from those with stable hyperthyroidism by a 13 V-J model.

This clonotype was obtained from a woman aged 50 to 65 with Graves' hyperthyroidism. The sequencing sample was made of blood. The V gene is TRBV20-1, the J gene TRBJ2-7; D call uncertain. The CDR3 bases are TGCAGTGCTCCATCCACCCAAGGTTACGAGCAGTACTTC. This translates into CSAPSTQGYEQYF.